This T cell receptor (beta chain) is drawn from a study of T cell changes during pregnancy in multiple sclerosis. Some clones are missing from TCRdb's copy, which holds only in-frame ones; the method was immunoSEQ multiplex PCR. The sample carries about 100,000 clones, about nine tenths recorded once. The sequences come from peripheral blood, collected in the third trimester of pregnancy. The TCR was taken from a female donor in good health, enrolled as a control in a pregnancy study.

CDR3 region: CASSSGQGMNTEAFF. Written as DNA, the CDR3 is TGTGCCAGCAGCTCCGGACAGGGAATGAACACTGAAGCTTTCTTT. V is TRBV11-3 and J is TRBJ1-1; TRBD1 matches at 8 bases. The CDR3 is made up of 15 amino acids. J gave up 0 bases and V 4 bases, and 4 bases lay outside the gene matches. The germline V gene has CDR1 SGHNT and CDR2 YENEEA.